The 2 T cell receptor beta chains reported below all come from one sample, sequenced in a study of OX40 agonist ivuxolimab in advanced cancers. Sequencing used immunoSEQ multiplex PCR; TCRdb keeps in-frame clones, though not all of them. The sample carries tens of thousands of clones, 85% to 90% recorded once. The starting material was CD4+ or CD8+ T cells sorted from blood, obtained in a trial of the OX40 agonist ivuxolimab. Receptors were obtained from an adult with an advanced solid tumor such as melanoma, head and neck, liver or kidney cancer.

The gene calls are TRBV30 and TRBJ1-5; 8 nucleotides match TRBD1. V shed 5 bases, J shed 2 bases, and the junction held 5 bases outside the gene matches. Germline V gives CDR1 GTSNPN, CDR2 SVGIG (reference sequence). This CDR3 contains 14 residues. The CDR3 loop reads CAWGQGAGNQPQHF. DNA for the CDR3: TGTGCCTGGGGTCAGGGGGCTGGCAATCAGCCCCAGCATTTT.

As DNA, the CDR3 is TGTGCCAGTAGTATAGACACAGATACGCAGTATTTT. This sequence encodes CASSIDTDTQYF. The chain carries TRBV19 and TRBJ2-3; D is unclear. Per germline, CDR1 LNHDA and CDR2 SQIVND (reference sequence). The CDR3 is 12 residues long. Trimming left V 0 bases short and J 2 bases short, with 0 bases between.